The following is a T cell receptor (beta chain) sequence with its context. Its specificity is unknown. Those who donated, Caucasian adults without exception, all lived in Nashville, Tennessee. This sample was included in a study of shared clonotypes between healthy human individuals. Overall study results and limits: A generally larger estimated richness was seen in naive subsets than in memory subsets.

CDR1 and CDR2 from the germline V gene are MNHEY and SMNVEV (reference sequence). CDR3 length: 16 residues. V lost 5 bases and J 0 bases, leaving 14 bases between the germline ends. On sorted subsets, replicate PCRs used 150 to 250 ng DNA, or 31,000 or so T cell genomes. The data were produced by immunoSEQ multiplex PCR, yet TCRdb's version contains in-frame clones alone and is incomplete. The data show approximately 350,000 clones, approximately 74% seen once. The receptor comes from a man aged 25 to 40 in good health. The rearrangement joins TRBV27 to TRBJ1-5, with D perhaps matching TRBD1 (5 bases). Sample: memory CD4+ T cells sorted from blood. Specified subset: CD45RA-negative fraction. The CDR3 reads CASSPRTLYSNQPQHF. The CDR3 DNA sequence: TGTGCCAGCAGTCCCCGGACACTTTATAGCAATCAGCCCCAGCATTTT.